Listed here is a single T cell receptor (beta chain). Its specificity is unknown. This sample is part of a study of T cell responses to AZD1222 COVID-19 vaccine. Data came from immunoSEQ multiplex PCR; TCRdb stores just in-frame clones and leaves some out. Of approximately 130,000 clones detected, 92% appear once; the ten largest clones hold 1.1%. Overall study findings and caveats: Breadth and depth of Spike-specific TCRs rose after two AZD1222 doses. At study baseline, merely about 6 AZD1222 recipients were seropositive. The donors showed a predominance of white British ancestry and of females, with possible underestimation of clonal diversity. Regions 160-218 and 743-854 dominated among vaccine-associated CD4 TCRs spanning spike.

The germline V gene encodes CDR1 SGHVS and CDR2 FQNEAQ. V shed 5 bases and J shed 4 bases, with 9 bases lying between them. This CDR3 spans 13 amino acids. V gene TRBV7-8 combines with J gene TRBJ1-3; D not resolved. This TCR was recovered from an adult in good health. The source was peripheral blood, collected on day 0 of AZD1222 vaccination. The CDR3 DNA reads TGTGCCAGCAGCCAGAATGAAGGAAACACCATATATTTT. This codes for CASSQNEGNTIYF.